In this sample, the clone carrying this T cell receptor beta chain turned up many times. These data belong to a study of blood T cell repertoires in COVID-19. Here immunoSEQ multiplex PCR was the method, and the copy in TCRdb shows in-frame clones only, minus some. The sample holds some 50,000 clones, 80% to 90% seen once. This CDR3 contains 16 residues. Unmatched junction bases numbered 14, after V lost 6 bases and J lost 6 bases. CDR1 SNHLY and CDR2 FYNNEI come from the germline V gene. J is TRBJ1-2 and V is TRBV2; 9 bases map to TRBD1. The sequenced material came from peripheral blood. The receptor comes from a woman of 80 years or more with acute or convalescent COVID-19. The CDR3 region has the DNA TGTGCCAGCAGCGCTGAAGACAGGGGGGAATGGAATGGCTACACCTTC. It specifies CASSAEDRGEWNGYTF.